This passage covers 5 T cell receptor beta chains from one sample sequenced in a study of cytomegalovirus exposure and HLA in healthy donors. Some clones are missing from TCRdb's copy, which holds only in-frame ones; the method was immunoSEQ multiplex PCR. This table has some 200,000 clones, roughly 82% appearing once. What was sequenced was PBMCs. These receptors were obtained from a woman aged 30 to 39 in good health and CMV-seropositive.

The chain has TRBV5-1 and TRBJ2-3; possible D gene TRBD1, 5 bases. CDR1 is SGHRS, CDR2 YFSETQ, per germline. The CDR3 loop spans 17 amino acids. Between the trimmed V and J ends, which lost 1 base and 3 bases, there was a span of 18 bases. The CDR3 DNA is TGCGCCAGCAGCTTGAATAGCCCAGGGCTGTTAACAGATACGCAGTATTTT. This translates into CASSLNSPGLLTDTQYF.

This clone appeared once. V gene TRBV20-1 combines with J gene TRBJ2-3; D possibly corresponds to TRBD2 (6 bases). The CDR3 is 10 amino acids. Germline V gene lookup returns CDR1 DFQATT and CDR2 SNEGSKA (reference sequence). Between the trimmed V and J ends, which lost 6 bases and 6 bases, there was a span of 7 bases. In nucleotides, the CDR3 is TGCAGTGCCCGGGGGGATACGCAGTATTTT. Translated, it gives CSARGDTQYF.

The rearrangement uses TRBV28 and TRBJ2-7; 8 bases are a match to TRBD2. CDR1 is MDHEN and CDR2 is SYDVKM in the germline V gene. CDR3 size: 16 residues. Germline trimming cut 3 bases from V and 0 bases from J; bases unmatched to any gene: 7. The CDR3 DNA reads as TGTGCCAGCAGTTTTAGCGGGGAACCAAGCTCCTACGAGCAGTACTTC. This codes for CASSFSGEPSSYEQYF.

This sequence joins TRBV27 and TRBJ1-1; D is uncertain. Germline V lookup: CDR1 MNHEY, CDR2 SMNVEV (reference sequence). This CDR3 contains 16 residues. Deletions cut 3 bases from V and 1 base from J, with 15 bases between. In DNA form, the CDR3 reads TGTGCCAGCAGTTTTCTTATCCCAGGCCCGAACACTGAAGCTTTCTTT. Amino acid sequence: CASSFLIPGPNTEAFF.

The rearrangement links TRBV27 to TRBJ1-4, with TRBD1 matching 9 bases. The germline V gene has CDR1 MNHEY and CDR2 SMNVEV (reference sequence). This CDR3 is built from 17 residues. V was pared by 3 bases and J by 7 bases, with 12 bases of the junction left unmatched. This CDR3 is CASSFFGVGTGFEKLFF. The CDR3 DNA follows: TGTGCCAGCAGTTTCTTTGGTGTTGGGACAGGGTTTGAAAAACTGTTTTTT.